This is a list of T cell receptor beta chains from one sample in a study of shared clonotypes between healthy human individuals. Only in-frame clones appear in the TCRdb table, and some are missing; sequencing was by immunoSEQ multiplex PCR. The sample holds around 1 million clones, roughly 72% seen once. The sequencing sample was made of memory CD4+ T cells sorted from blood. These receptors came from a man in his late teens or twenties in good health. The CDR3 runs from the conserved cysteine through the conserved F or W. Fields, in order: CDR3 protein, CDR3 DNA, J gene, clone size, D gene, V gene. D genes are given only for firm matches. Clone sizes are given selectively: once, few, many, or a class where the clone is expanded.

CDR3aa: CASTADRVRGGYTF
CDR3nt: TGTGCCAGTACCGCGGACAGGGTTAGGGGTGGCTACACCTTC
j_gene: TRBJ1-2
abundance: NA
d_gene: TRBD1
v_gene: TRBV19

CDR3aa: CASGEGVNYGYTF
CDR3nt: TGTGCCAGCGGCGAAGGGGTGAACTATGGCTACACCTTC
j_gene: TRBJ1-2
abundance: NA
d_gene: NA
v_gene: TRBV5-6

CDR3aa: CASSLAETTEAFF
CDR3nt: TGTGCCAGCAGCTTAGCCGAAACTACTGAAGCTTTCTTT
j_gene: TRBJ1-1
abundance: NA
d_gene: NA
v_gene: TRBV11-2

CDR3aa: CASSLLGERQFF
CDR3nt: TGTGCCAGCAGCTTGCTAGGGGAGAGGCAGTTCTTC
j_gene: TRBJ2-1
abundance: NA
d_gene: NA
v_gene: TRBV7-9

CDR3aa: CASSLVPGGTANQPQHF
CDR3nt: TGTGCCAGCAGCTTGGTGCCCGGGGGGACAGCGAATCAGCCCCAGCATTTT
j_gene: TRBJ1-5
abundance: NA
d_gene: TRBD1
v_gene: TRBV5-8

CDR3aa: CASSPRGASGEQYF
CDR3nt: TGCGCCAGCAGCCCTCGTGGGGCCTCGGGGGAGCAGTACTTC
j_gene: TRBJ2-7
abundance: few
d_gene: NA
v_gene: TRBV5-1

CDR3aa: CASSLLAGGTQETQYF
CDR3nt: TGTGCCAGCAGCTTACTGGCGGGAGGCACGCAAGAGACCCAGTACTTC
j_gene: TRBJ2-5
abundance: NA
d_gene: TRBD2
v_gene: TRBV7-8

CDR3aa: CASSNPTGRNGYTF
CDR3nt: TGTGCCAGCAGTAACCCGACAGGGAGGAATGGCTACACCTTC
j_gene: TRBJ1-2
abundance: NA
d_gene: TRBD1
v_gene: TRBV6-5

CDR3aa: CASSTSGGLLYYEQYF
CDR3nt: TGCGCCAGCAGCACTAGCGGGGGCCTCCTATACTACGAGCAGTACTTC
j_gene: TRBJ2-7
abundance: few
d_gene: TRBD2
v_gene: TRBV5-1

CDR3aa: CASMLGATGTKNTEAFF
CDR3nt: TGTGCCAGCATGTTAGGAGCCACCGGGACAAAGAACACTGAAGCTTTCTTT
j_gene: TRBJ1-1
abundance: NA
d_gene: NA
v_gene: TRBV2

CDR3aa: CASSLIHGGVYEQYF
CDR3nt: TGTGCCAGCAGCTTAATTCATGGGGGCGTCTACGAGCAGTACTTC
j_gene: TRBJ2-7
abundance: once
d_gene: NA
v_gene: TRBV7-2

CDR3aa: CAISAPGQGNTIYF
CDR3nt: TGTGCCATCAGTGCCCCCGGGCAGGGAAACACCATATATTTT
j_gene: TRBJ1-3
abundance: many
d_gene: NA
v_gene: TRBV10-3

CDR3aa: CASGETGVRGYTF
CDR3nt: TGTGCCAGCGGCGAAACAGGGGTGCGTGGCTACACCTTC
j_gene: TRBJ1-2
abundance: few
d_gene: TRBD1
v_gene: TRBV27

CDR3aa: CASTDGAGGIHEQYF
CDR3nt: TGTGCCAGCACCGACGGGGCGGGAGGGATCCACGAGCAGTACTTC
j_gene: TRBJ2-7
abundance: NA
d_gene: TRBD2
v_gene: TRBV6-5

CDR3aa: CAISDKGNTEAFF
CDR3nt: TGTGCCATCAGCGATAAAGGAAACACTGAAGCTTTCTTT
j_gene: TRBJ1-1
abundance: NA
d_gene: NA
v_gene: TRBV6-1

CDR3aa: CASSPSATYNSPLHF
CDR3nt: TGTGCCAGCAGTCCTTCGGCCACCTATAATTCACCCCTCCACTTT
j_gene: TRBJ1-6
abundance: NA
d_gene: NA
v_gene: TRBV5-5

CDR3aa: CASSLGGDGSRPYF
CDR3nt: TGTGCCAGCAGCTTAGGCGGGGACGGCTCGCGTCCGTACTTC
j_gene: TRBJ2-7
abundance: NA
d_gene: NA
v_gene: TRBV7-8

CDR3aa: CASSVVEFRETQYF
CDR3nt: TGTGCCAGCAGCGTAGTAGAATTCAGGGAGACCCAGTACTTC
j_gene: TRBJ2-5
abundance: NA
d_gene: NA
v_gene: TRBV7-9

CDR3aa: CASSNPTGGKGNEQFF
CDR3nt: TGTGCCAGCAGCAACCCCACAGGGGGCAAAGGGAATGAGCAGTTCTTC
j_gene: TRBJ2-1
abundance: NA
d_gene: TRBD1
v_gene: TRBV4-2

CDR3aa: CASSHRQLRGYTF
CDR3nt: TGTGCCAGCAGTCACCGACAGCTTCGGGGCTACACCTTC
j_gene: TRBJ1-2
abundance: NA
d_gene: NA
v_gene: TRBV6-6

CDR3aa: CAISSGGAAEKLFF
CDR3nt: TGTGCCATCAGCTCAGGGGGAGCGGCTGAAAAACTGTTTTTT
j_gene: TRBJ1-4
abundance: NA
d_gene: TRBD1
v_gene: TRBV10-3

CDR3aa: CASSLGVPSGYTF
CDR3nt: TGTGCCAGCAGTCTGGGAGTACCCAGTGGCTACACCTTC
j_gene: TRBJ1-2
abundance: NA
d_gene: NA
v_gene: TRBV6-1

CDR3aa: CAWSGYLNSPLHF
CDR3nt: TGTGCCTGGAGTGGGTACTTAAATTCACCCCTCCACTTT
j_gene: TRBJ1-6
abundance: few
d_gene: NA
v_gene: TRBV30

CDR3aa: CASSKQGAAGNTIYF
CDR3nt: TGTGCCAGCAGTAAACAGGGGGCGGCGGGAAACACCATATATTTT
j_gene: TRBJ1-3
abundance: NA
d_gene: TRBD1
v_gene: TRBV28

CDR3aa: CASRMVSGGLLDEQFF
CDR3nt: TGTGCCAGTAGGATGGTTAGCGGGGGACTCCTCGATGAGCAGTTCTTC
j_gene: TRBJ2-1
abundance: NA
d_gene: TRBD2
v_gene: TRBV19

CDR3aa: CASSLKPGQHPRTHNSPLHF
CDR3nt: TGTGCCAGCAGTTTAAAACCGGGACAGCATCCTCGGACCCATAATTCACCCCTCCACTTT
j_gene: TRBJ1-6
abundance: NA
d_gene: TRBD1
v_gene: TRBV27

CDR3aa: CASSYSAGRTEAFF
CDR3nt: TGTGCCAGCAGTTACTCGGCGGGACGGACTGAAGCTTTCTTT
j_gene: TRBJ1-1
abundance: NA
d_gene: NA
v_gene: TRBV6-5

CDR3aa: CASSLGPGGSTGELFF
CDR3nt: TGTGCCAGCTCCCTAGGCCCAGGGGGGAGCACCGGGGAGCTGTTTTTT
j_gene: TRBJ2-2
abundance: NA
d_gene: NA
v_gene: TRBV27

CDR3aa: CAWAGQGNNQPQHF
CDR3nt: TGTGCCTGGGCTGGACAGGGCAACAATCAGCCCCAGCATTTT
j_gene: TRBJ1-5
abundance: NA
d_gene: TRBD1
v_gene: TRBV30

CDR3aa: CASSRDGNYGYTF
CDR3nt: TGTGCCAGCAGCCGGGACGGAAACTATGGCTACACCTTC
j_gene: TRBJ1-2
abundance: NA
d_gene: NA
v_gene: TRBV5-4

CDR3aa: CASSPHEREGSTDTQYF
CDR3nt: TGTGCCAGCTCACCACATGAACGGGAGGGTAGCACAGATACGCAGTATTTT
j_gene: TRBJ2-3
abundance: few
d_gene: TRBD2
v_gene: TRBV18

CDR3aa: CAWRPGGLGSYEQYF
CDR3nt: TGTGCCTGGAGACCAGGAGGTTTAGGCTCCTACGAGCAGTACTTC
j_gene: TRBJ2-7
abundance: NA
d_gene: NA
v_gene: TRBV30

CDR3aa: CASSEQRDRANSPLHF
CDR3nt: TGTGCCAGCAGTGAACAAAGGGACAGGGCAAATTCACCCCTCCACTTT
j_gene: TRBJ1-6
abundance: NA
d_gene: TRBD1
v_gene: TRBV2

CDR3aa: CASSQEALSGLAGGYTQYF
CDR3nt: TGCGCCAGCAGCCAAGAGGCCCTTTCCGGACTAGCGGGAGGATATACGCAGTATTTT
j_gene: TRBJ2-3
abundance: NA
d_gene: TRBD2
v_gene: TRBV4-3

CDR3aa: CASSMLRSYTGELFF
CDR3nt: TGTGCCAGTAGTATGCTCCGGAGCTACACCGGGGAGCTGTTTTTT
j_gene: TRBJ2-2
abundance: NA
d_gene: NA
v_gene: TRBV19

CDR3aa: CASTRTVDYGYTF
CDR3nt: TGTGCCAGCACCCGGACAGTCGACTATGGCTACACCTTC
j_gene: TRBJ1-2
abundance: once
d_gene: NA
v_gene: TRBV19

CDR3aa: CASSLAPDSLRGYTF
CDR3nt: TGCGCCAGCAGCTTGGCCCCGGACAGTTTGCGTGGCTACACCTTC
j_gene: TRBJ1-2
abundance: once
d_gene: NA
v_gene: TRBV5-1

CDR3aa: CASSELTGGQETQYF
CDR3nt: TGTGCCAGCAGCGAGCTAACAGGGGGCCAAGAGACCCAGTACTTC
j_gene: TRBJ2-5
abundance: NA
d_gene: TRBD1
v_gene: TRBV5-6

CDR3aa: CASSFWTGKEYGYTF
CDR3nt: TGTGCCAGCAGTTTCTGGACAGGAAAGGAATATGGCTACACCTTC
j_gene: TRBJ1-2
abundance: NA
d_gene: TRBD1
v_gene: TRBV28

CDR3aa: CASSWSSGLDTQYF
CDR3nt: TGTGCCAGCAGTTGGTCTAGCGGGCTGGATACGCAGTATTTT
j_gene: TRBJ2-3
abundance: NA
d_gene: TRBD2
v_gene: TRBV2

CDR3aa: CATSITRGSNEKLFF
CDR3nt: TGTGCCACCAGCATTACCCGGGGGTCTAATGAAAAACTGTTTTTT
j_gene: TRBJ1-4
abundance: NA
d_gene: NA
v_gene: TRBV15